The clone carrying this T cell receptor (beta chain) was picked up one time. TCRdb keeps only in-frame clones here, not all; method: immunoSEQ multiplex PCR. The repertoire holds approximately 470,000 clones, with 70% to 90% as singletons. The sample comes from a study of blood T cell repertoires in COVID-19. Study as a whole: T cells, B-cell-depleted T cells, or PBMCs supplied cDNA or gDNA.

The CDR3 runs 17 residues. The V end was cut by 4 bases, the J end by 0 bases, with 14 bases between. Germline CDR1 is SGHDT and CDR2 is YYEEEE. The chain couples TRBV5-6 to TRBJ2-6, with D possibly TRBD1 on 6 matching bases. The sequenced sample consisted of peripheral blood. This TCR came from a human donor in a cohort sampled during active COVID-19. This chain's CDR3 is CASSPLGAVSGANVLTF. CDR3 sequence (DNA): TGTGCCAGCAGCCCGTTGGGGGCCGTCTCTGGGGCCAACGTCCTGACTTTC.